The clone carrying this TCR beta chain has a handful of counts. Its antigen is not identified. One base away lies a much larger clone, so this may be a sequencing read error. The source material, RNA transcripts, was used to amplify TCR beta CDR3 regions. TCR CDR3 regions were first amplified by RT-PCR with HTBI primers. TCRdb re-called the multiplex PCR reads through MiXCR, storing one row per CDR3 protein. Of hundreds of thousands of distinct CDR3 sequences listed, roughly 25% are singletons. The data were taken from a study of T cells in Graves' hyperthyroidism and ophthalmopathy. Study results and limitations: The model predicted ophthalmopathy a median roughly six months before onset.

V shed 2 bases and J shed 0 bases, with 22 bases lying between them. This CDR3 is 18 amino acids long. Germline assignment: CDR1 DFQATT and CDR2 SNEGSKA (reference sequence). On the basis of clinical symptoms, serum thyroxine and TRAb, thyroid ultrasound and orbital computed tomography, diagnoses were made. PBMCs were derived from about 10 ml fresh peripheral blood. The TCR originated in a woman aged 25-40 years with Graves' ophthalmopathy. The sequencing sample was made of blood. J is TRBJ1-1 and V is TRBV20-1; a weak D match, TRBD1 (5 bases). The CDR3 spells CSARSASYRFTMNTEAFF. The CDR3 DNA sequence: TGCAGTGCTAGATCCGCCTCCTACAGGTTCACTATGAACACTGAAGCTTTCTTT.